This T cell receptor beta chain was recovered during a study of post-analysis software for immune sequencing data. CDR3 length: 12 residues. V was clipped by 6 bases and J by 7 bases, with 10 bases between them. Carried by the TCR beta cDNA libraries were unique molecular identifiers. Each sample of 1 to 10 million input T cells yielded approximately 500,000 cDNA molecules, so each molecule approximated one T cell. TCRdb re-derived calls from the PCR reads in MiXCR, one entry per CDR3 protein. The sample includes about 540,000 distinct CDR3 sequences, around a third seen only once; the top ten take around 6.1%. With respect to this clonotype: What it recognizes is unknown.

The study's findings and limits: Compared against controls, patients with multiple sclerosis displayed significantly lower normalized Chao1 diversity. Five or six TRBV segments were more frequent in patients than controls; TRBV5-6, TRBV5-1 and TRBV20-1 belonged to this group.

The sequence derives from a girl aged 2-17 years with multiple sclerosis. The source material was blood. The V and J genes are TRBV12-3 or TRBV12-4 and TRBJ2-1; D is undetermined. Here the CDR3 reads CASSTPRNEQFF. The CDR3 DNA reads TGTGCCAGCAGCACCCCGAGGAATGAGCAGTTCTTC.